This is a list of T cell receptor beta chains from one sample in a study of blood T cell repertoires in COVID-19. Clones were sequenced by immunoSEQ multiplex PCR, and TCRdb holds only the in-frame ones, with some missing. The table has more than 200,000 clones, more than 75% seen once. Sequencing was performed on peripheral blood. These receptors all come from a woman between 55 and 75 years old with COVID-19, enrolled during active disease. CDR3s include the opening cysteine and the closing phenylalanine or tryptophan. The order of the fields is D gene, J gene, clone size, V gene, CDR3 DNA, CDR3 protein. D genes are given only for firm matches. A row's size may be missing; if present it is once, few, many or a size class.

D gene: TRBD1; J gene: TRBJ1-1; clone size: few; V gene: TRBV5-1; CDR3 DNA: TGCGCCAGCACCACCGGGACAGGTCAAAGTGGTGAAGCTTTCTTT; CDR3 protein: CASTTGTGQSGEAFF
D gene: TRBD2; J gene: TRBJ2-3; clone size: NA; V gene: TRBV3-1/TRBV3-2; CDR3 DNA: TGTGCCAGCAGCCGGACCCGACTAGCGGGGCTCAATACGCAGTATTTT; CDR3 protein: CASSRTRLAGLNTQYF
D gene: NA; J gene: TRBJ2-5; clone size: NA; V gene: TRBV18; CDR3 DNA: TGTGCCAGCTCACCTGTGGGGGGCCAAGAGACCCAGTACTTC; CDR3 protein: CASSPVGGQETQYF
D gene: NA; J gene: TRBJ2-3; clone size: once; V gene: TRBV12-3/TRBV12-4; CDR3 DNA: TGTGCCAGCAGTATTTACTCGGATACGCAGTATTTT; CDR3 protein: CASSIYSDTQYF
D gene: TRBD1; J gene: TRBJ2-1; clone size: NA; V gene: TRBV27; CDR3 DNA: TGTGCCAGCAGTTTATCCCGCTCCGGGACAGGGATGAGCAATGAGCAGTTCTTC; CDR3 protein: CASSLSRSGTGMSNEQFF
D gene: NA; J gene: TRBJ2-7; clone size: NA; V gene: TRBV6-1; CDR3 DNA: TGTGCCAGCAGTGAATTCTTCTACGAGCAGTACTTC; CDR3 protein: CASSEFFYEQYF
D gene: NA; J gene: TRBJ1-2; clone size: NA; V gene: TRBV11-2; CDR3 DNA: TGTGCCAGCAGCTTAGATCGGGGGGCGGTATATGGCTACACCTTC; CDR3 protein: CASSLDRGAVYGYTF
D gene: TRBD1; J gene: TRBJ2-1; clone size: NA; V gene: TRBV28; CDR3 DNA: TGTGCCAGCAGTACTACGGGGACAGGTCCTCTCGGTGAGCAGTTCTTC; CDR3 protein: CASSTTGTGPLGEQFF
D gene: NA; J gene: TRBJ2-2; clone size: NA; V gene: TRBV5-4; CDR3 DNA: TGTGCCAGCAGCTTAACGGGTACCGGGGAGCTGTTTTTT; CDR3 protein: CASSLTGTGELFF
D gene: NA; J gene: TRBJ1-4; clone size: NA; V gene: TRBV9; CDR3 DNA: TGTGCCAGCAGCGTTACAGGGCTGGCTAATGAAAAACTGTTTTTT; CDR3 protein: CASSVTGLANEKLFF
D gene: NA; J gene: TRBJ1-5; clone size: once; V gene: TRBV28; CDR3 DNA: TGTGCCAGCAGCAACCCCTTAGGCAATCAGCCCCAGCATTTT; CDR3 protein: CASSNPLGNQPQHF
D gene: NA; J gene: TRBJ2-7; clone size: NA; V gene: TRBV10-3; CDR3 DNA: TGTGCCATCGCCACAGACTACGAGCAGTACTTC; CDR3 protein: CAIATDYEQYF
D gene: NA; J gene: TRBJ1-1; clone size: NA; V gene: TRBV6-2/TRBV6-3; CDR3 DNA: TGTGCCAGCAGTAAGAAGCTGTCGAACACTGAAGCTTTCTTT; CDR3 protein: CASSKKLSNTEAFF
D gene: NA; J gene: TRBJ2-7; clone size: NA; V gene: TRBV19; CDR3 DNA: TGTGCCAGTAGTATGGCCGATTACGAGCAGTACTTC; CDR3 protein: CASSMADYEQYF
D gene: TRBD1; J gene: TRBJ1-1; clone size: NA; V gene: TRBV28; CDR3 DNA: TGTGCCAGCAGGGTTCAGGGGGCTGCCACTGAAGCTTTCTTT; CDR3 protein: CASRVQGAATEAFF
D gene: NA; J gene: TRBJ1-1; clone size: NA; V gene: TRBV10-3; CDR3 DNA: TGTGCCATCAGTGAGCGGGCCACAGGGACGCCGACTGAAGCTTTCTTT; CDR3 protein: CAISERATGTPTEAFF
D gene: NA; J gene: TRBJ1-4; clone size: NA; V gene: TRBV4-1; CDR3 DNA: TGCGCCAGCCGCTTATGGGACATAAATGAAAAACTGTTTTTT; CDR3 protein: CASRLWDINEKLFF
D gene: TRBD1; J gene: TRBJ2-4; clone size: NA; V gene: TRBV5-1; CDR3 DNA: TGCGCCAGCAGCCTTAGACAGGGTCAGGTGAACATTCAGTACTTC; CDR3 protein: CASSLRQGQVNIQYF
D gene: TRBD2; J gene: TRBJ2-1; clone size: NA; V gene: TRBV3-1/TRBV3-2; CDR3 DNA: TGTGCCAGCAGCCTAACGACAGGACTAGCGGGTCGTAATGAGCAGTTCTTC; CDR3 protein: CASSLTTGLAGRNEQFF
D gene: TRBD2; J gene: TRBJ2-1; clone size: NA; V gene: TRBV7-9; CDR3 DNA: TGTGCCAGCAGCCATCTACGGGGCGGGAGGGTCGGTGAGCAGTTCTTC; CDR3 protein: CASSHLRGGRVGEQFF
D gene: TRBD1; J gene: TRBJ2-3; clone size: NA; V gene: TRBV11-3; CDR3 DNA: TGTGCCAGCAGCGCCCGGACAGGGCTTAGCACAGATACGCAGTATTTT; CDR3 protein: CASSARTGLSTDTQYF
D gene: NA; J gene: TRBJ1-2; clone size: NA; V gene: TRBV5-1; CDR3 DNA: TGCGCCAGCAGCCGAATAGTCACGGGGGACTATGGCTACACCTTC; CDR3 protein: CASSRIVTGDYGYTF
D gene: TRBD2; J gene: TRBJ2-1; clone size: NA; V gene: TRBV7-2; CDR3 DNA: TGTGCCAGCAGCTTCCAAGGGACTAGCGTTTACAATGAGCAGTTCTTC; CDR3 protein: CASSFQGTSVYNEQFF
D gene: NA; J gene: TRBJ2-1; clone size: NA; V gene: TRBV28; CDR3 DNA: TGTGCCAGCAGTATGCAGGGCCTTCCCAATGAGCAGTTCTTC; CDR3 protein: CASSMQGLPNEQFF
D gene: TRBD2; J gene: TRBJ2-1; clone size: NA; V gene: TRBV18; CDR3 DNA: TGTGCCAGCTCACCCTACAGCGGGAGGGCTGAGCAGTTCTTC; CDR3 protein: CASSPYSGRAEQFF
D gene: TRBD1; J gene: TRBJ1-5; clone size: NA; V gene: TRBV2; CDR3 DNA: TGTGCCAGCAGAACGGGACAGGGGACGAATCAGCCCCAGCATTTT; CDR3 protein: CASRTGQGTNQPQHF
D gene: TRBD2; J gene: TRBJ2-7; clone size: NA; V gene: TRBV28; CDR3 DNA: TGTGCCAGCAGTTTATCCCATAGCGGGAGGATTTACGAGCAGTACTTC; CDR3 protein: CASSLSHSGRIYEQYF
D gene: NA; J gene: TRBJ2-1; clone size: NA; V gene: TRBV28; CDR3 DNA: TGTGCCAGCAGTTTATTCGGTGATCGCCCCTACAATGAGCAGTTCTTC; CDR3 protein: CASSLFGDRPYNEQFF
D gene: NA; J gene: TRBJ2-1; clone size: NA; V gene: TRBV7-3; CDR3 DNA: TGTGCCAGCAGCTCCCCCGGGGCCTACAATGAGCAGTTCTTC; CDR3 protein: CASSSPGAYNEQFF
D gene: NA; J gene: TRBJ2-1; clone size: once; V gene: TRBV5-4; CDR3 DNA: TGTGCCAGCAGCTTTGGCACTAGTTACCATGAGCAGTTCTTC; CDR3 protein: CASSFGTSYHEQFF
D gene: TRBD1; J gene: TRBJ1-4; clone size: NA; V gene: TRBV5-4; CDR3 DNA: TGTGCCAGCAGCTCGGGGACAGCCTCACATGAAAAACTGTTTTTT; CDR3 protein: CASSSGTASHEKLFF
D gene: TRBD2; J gene: TRBJ2-3; clone size: NA; V gene: TRBV19; CDR3 DNA: TGTGCCAGTAGTATTGCGGCGGGAGGGCCAGGAGATACGCAGTATTTT; CDR3 protein: CASSIAAGGPGDTQYF
D gene: TRBD1; J gene: TRBJ1-2; clone size: NA; V gene: TRBV3-1/TRBV3-2; CDR3 DNA: TGTGCCAGCAGCCGAAGGCTTGGTAACAGGGGGTCCTATGGCTACACCTTC; CDR3 protein: CASSRRLGNRGSYGYTF
D gene: TRBD1; J gene: TRBJ1-2; clone size: few; V gene: TRBV2; CDR3 DNA: TGTGCCAGCAGTTCCCGGGACAGGAACTACACCTTC; CDR3 protein: CASSSRDRNYTF
D gene: TRBD2; J gene: TRBJ2-3; clone size: few; V gene: TRBV19; CDR3 DNA: TGTGCCAGTAGTTTCCTACTAGCGGGAGGGCCAGGAGATACGCAGTATTTT; CDR3 protein: CASSFLLAGGPGDTQYF
D gene: TRBD1; J gene: TRBJ1-6; clone size: NA; V gene: TRBV18; CDR3 DNA: TGTGCCAGCTCACTGGGACAGGATATACATAATTCACCCCTCCACTTT; CDR3 protein: CASSLGQDIHNSPLHF
D gene: TRBD1; J gene: TRBJ1-5; clone size: NA; V gene: TRBV4-1; CDR3 DNA: TGCGCCAGCAGCCAAGTCGCAGGGGGCACGAGCAATCAGCCCCAGCATTTT; CDR3 protein: CASSQVAGGTSNQPQHF
D gene: NA; J gene: TRBJ1-2; clone size: NA; V gene: TRBV7-2; CDR3 DNA: TGTGCCAGCAGCTTAGGGGCGGTGGACAGCTATGGCTACACCTTC; CDR3 protein: CASSLGAVDSYGYTF
D gene: TRBD2; J gene: TRBJ2-3; clone size: NA; V gene: TRBV4-1; CDR3 DNA: TGCGCCAGCAGCCAAGATAGCGGGAGGGCAGATACGCAGTATTTT; CDR3 protein: CASSQDSGRADTQYF
D gene: TRBD1; J gene: TRBJ1-4; clone size: NA; V gene: TRBV2; CDR3 DNA: TGTGCCAGCAAGGGGACAGGGGACGAAAAACTGTTTTTT; CDR3 protein: CASKGTGDEKLFF
D gene: NA; J gene: TRBJ1-1; clone size: NA; V gene: TRBV30; CDR3 DNA: TGTGCCTCCGGCGGAGAGGGATGGACTGAAGCTTTCTTT; CDR3 protein: CASGGEGWTEAFF
D gene: TRBD2; J gene: TRBJ2-2; clone size: once; V gene: TRBV19; CDR3 DNA: TGTGCCAGTAGTAGGGGGGAGGGCCCCGGGGAGCTGTTTTTT; CDR3 protein: CASSRGEGPGELFF
D gene: TRBD1; J gene: TRBJ1-5; clone size: NA; V gene: TRBV2; CDR3 DNA: TGTGCCAGCAGTGAGGGACAGGGGGCCCAGCCCCAGCATTTT; CDR3 protein: CASSEGQGAQPQHF
D gene: NA; J gene: TRBJ2-7; clone size: few; V gene: TRBV7-2; CDR3 DNA: TGTGCCAGCAGCTCCCAGGGTTTGTCCTACGAGCAGTACTTC; CDR3 protein: CASSSQGLSYEQYF
D gene: NA; J gene: TRBJ2-3; clone size: NA; V gene: TRBV5-1; CDR3 DNA: TGCGCCAGCAGCTTGGTAGTCGCTAGCACAGATACGCAGTATTTT; CDR3 protein: CASSLVVASTDTQYF
D gene: NA; J gene: TRBJ2-7; clone size: NA; V gene: TRBV14; CDR3 DNA: TGTGCCAGCAGCCCCTTACAGGGCGGCCACGAGCAGTACTTC; CDR3 protein: CASSPLQGGHEQYF
D gene: NA; J gene: TRBJ1-4; clone size: NA; V gene: TRBV5-1; CDR3 DNA: TGCGCCAGCAGCTCCGCCGGGAGTATGGCTAATGAAAAACTGTTTTTT; CDR3 protein: CASSSAGSMANEKLFF
D gene: TRBD1; J gene: TRBJ1-2; clone size: once; V gene: TRBV4-1; CDR3 DNA: TGCGCCAGCAGCCAAGAGTTGAGGGGGCGGTTCTATGGCTACACCTTC; CDR3 protein: CASSQELRGRFYGYTF
D gene: TRBD1; J gene: TRBJ2-2; clone size: NA; V gene: TRBV10-3; CDR3 DNA: TGTGCCATCAGTCCACAGGGGGCGCGGGGCACCGGGGAGCTGTTTTTT; CDR3 protein: CAISPQGARGTGELFF
D gene: NA; J gene: TRBJ1-1; clone size: NA; V gene: TRBV28; CDR3 DNA: TGTGCCAGCAGCGTGCGCACTGAAGCTTTCTTT; CDR3 protein: CASSVRTEAFF
D gene: NA; J gene: TRBJ2-4; clone size: NA; V gene: TRBV2; CDR3 DNA: TGTGCCAGCAGTGAAGTCAGGAGGGGAAACATTCAGTACTTC; CDR3 protein: CASSEVRRGNIQYF
D gene: TRBD2; J gene: TRBJ2-1; clone size: NA; V gene: TRBV24-1; CDR3 DNA: TGTGCCACCAGTGGGAGGCGTGGCGGGAGCAGGAACAATGAGCAGTTCTTC; CDR3 protein: CATSGRRGGSRNNEQFF
D gene: NA; J gene: TRBJ2-2; clone size: NA; V gene: TRBV5-5; CDR3 DNA: TGTGCCAGCAGCTTTCAGCCAAGGGGGAACACCGGGGAGCTGTTTTTT; CDR3 protein: CASSFQPRGNTGELFF
D gene: NA; J gene: TRBJ2-4; clone size: NA; V gene: TRBV27; CDR3 DNA: TGTGCCAGCAGACCGGGGTTCGCCAAAAACATTCAGTACTTC; CDR3 protein: CASRPGFAKNIQYF
D gene: NA; J gene: TRBJ2-7; clone size: NA; V gene: TRBV9; CDR3 DNA: TGTGCCAGCAGCCGGGACTGGTCTAAAGAGCAGTACTTC; CDR3 protein: CASSRDWSKEQYF
D gene: NA; J gene: TRBJ2-7; clone size: NA; V gene: TRBV5-1; CDR3 DNA: TGCGCCAGCAGCTACCAGGGATCCTCCTACGAGCAGTACTTC; CDR3 protein: CASSYQGSSYEQYF
D gene: TRBD2; J gene: TRBJ2-7; clone size: NA; V gene: TRBV19; CDR3 DNA: TGTGCCAGTAGTAGGCGAAGCAGGGCTAGCGGGAGCCACGAGCAGTACTTC; CDR3 protein: CASSRRSRASGSHEQYF
D gene: TRBD1; J gene: TRBJ2-7; clone size: few; V gene: TRBV7-2; CDR3 DNA: TGTGCCAGCAGCGCGGGACAGGGGGGAGCCTACGAGCAGTACTTC; CDR3 protein: CASSAGQGGAYEQYF
D gene: NA; J gene: TRBJ2-3; clone size: NA; V gene: TRBV24-1; CDR3 DNA: TGTGCCACCGGGGCGCCCCTCCCGGATACGCAGTATTTT; CDR3 protein: CATGAPLPDTQYF
D gene: NA; J gene: TRBJ1-4; clone size: once; V gene: TRBV6-5; CDR3 DNA: TGTGCCGCCCGTAGCGGCGGGGAAAAACTGTTTTTT; CDR3 protein: CAARSGGEKLFF